This T cell receptor beta chain was observed in a study of CD8+ T cells in alopecia areata. Across the study: A 6-month period off drug followed tofacitinib, which lasted 6 to 18 months.

Specimens obtained from alopecia areata patients comprised lesional scalp punch biopsies and peripheral blood. Study conclusions and caveats: The study found TCR sharing across patients less clear than in mice, possibly for HLA reasons.

This clone was seen a handful of times. The antigen remains undetermined. Germline V gene lookup returns CDR1 SGHNT and CDR2 YENEEA. V dropped 1 base and J dropped 2 bases, with 14 bases sitting between them. The CDR3 is 16 residues long. Investigators isolated RNA and reverse transcribed it into cDNA to act as the sequencing template. Sequencing used immunoSEQ multiplex PCR; TCRdb keeps in-frame clones, though not all of them. The sample consists of about 150,000 clones, around 50% of them appearing once. This receptor was obtained from a human donor with alopecia areata. This material consisted of CD8+ T cells sorted from blood, taken at week 0. The chain carries TRBV11-3 and TRBJ1-1; D might be TRBD1 (5 bases). Here the CDR3 DNA reads TGTGCCAGCAGCTTAGGTTCTCGGGGGTATAACACTGAAGCTTTCTTT. This sequence encodes CASSLGSRGYNTEAFF. Using reference TRBV11-3 and TRBJ1-1 for the parts outside the CDR3, the full variable domain is EAGVVQSPRYKIIEKKQPVAFWCNPISGHNTLYWYLQNLGQGPELLIRYENEEAVDDSQLPKDRFSAERLKGVDSTLKIQPAELGDSAVYLCASSLGSRGYNTEAFFGQGTRLTVV.